This entry concerns a single T cell receptor beta chain. Its antigen is currently unknown. The data originate from a study of pediatric ulcerative colitis. Study conclusions and caveats: Repertoires came from total lymphocyte DNA, not specific subsets. A couple of rectal clonotypes were found only in ulcerative colitis patients, all of them.

Sequenced by immunoSEQ multiplex PCR; TCRdb stores in-frame clones only, minus some. The data show tens of thousands of clones, 86% seen once. At colonoscopy, a blood sample was also collected. V lost 8 bases to trimming and J lost 3 bases; unmatched junction nucleotides: 6. Germline CDR1 and CDR2: LNHDA and SQIVND (reference sequence). The CDR3 extends over 13 amino acids. The sample was blood. The chain recombines TRBV19 with TRBJ2-7; 8 positions agree with TRBD1. The sequence was collected from a boy aged 5-17 years with severe ulcerative colitis. The CDR3 bases are TGTGCCAGTGGGACAGGAGGAAACTACGAGCAGTACTTC. Translating it yields CASGTGGNYEQYF.